A single T cell receptor (beta chain) is shown here with its context. V shed 5 bases, J shed 6 bases, and the junction held 9 bases outside the gene matches. The germline V gene encodes CDR1 MDHEN and CDR2 SYDVKM. The CDR3 spans 15 residues. The data derive from a study of blood T cell repertoires in COVID-19. The assay was immunoSEQ multiplex PCR, and TCRdb's table has in-frame clones only and misses some. This repertoire shows around 190,000 clones, roughly three quarters found once; its top ten account for roughly 9.4%. The TCR was taken from a woman between 50 and 59 years old with active or convalescent COVID-19. Sample: peripheral blood. The rearrangement uses TRBV28 and TRBJ1-4; 7 nucleotides line up with TRBD1. The CDR3, as DNA: TGTGCCAGCAGTGTACCGGGGACAGCTTATGAAAAACTGTTTTTT. Translated: CASSVPGTAYEKLFF.